This T cell receptor beta chain appears in the sequencing data of a study of blood T cell repertoires in COVID-19. Sequenced by immunoSEQ multiplex PCR; TCRdb stores in-frame clones only, minus some. This sample has 350,000 to 550,000 clones, with approximately 90% found just once. In this sample, this clone turned up a few times. With 4 bases removed from V and 5 bases from J, the gap between germline ends came to 8 bases. This CDR3 region has 12 residues. The germline gives CDR1 MNHEY, CDR2 SMNVEV (reference sequence). The genes are TRBV27 and TRBJ1-1; D not resolved. The clonotype originates from a man aged 30-40 years who had recovered from COVID-19. Sequenced material: PBMCs or T cells enriched from blood (not recorded which). The CDR3 DNA is TGTGCCAGCAGTTCACCCGGGACTGAAGCTTTCTTT. This sequence encodes CASSSPGTEAFF.